What follows are 21 T cell receptor beta chains derived from one specimen sequenced in a study of siplizumab effects on memory and regulatory T cells. The table came from immunoSEQ multiplex PCR; TCRdb's copy has only in-frame clones and leaves some out. The data hold roughly 80,000 clones, with roughly 90% observed a single time. The sequenced sample was Tregs sorted from blood. Receptor source: a human donor in good health.

The chain employs TRBV6-5 and TRBJ1-1; D is unclear. CDR3 size: 11 residues. V lost 4 bases to trimming and J lost 3 bases, with 3 bases between them. Germline loops: CDR1 MNHEY, CDR2 SVGAGI. The CDR3 DNA reads as TGTGCCAGCAGTTGGGACACTGAAGCTTTCTTT. Protein: CASSWDTEAFF.

The chain is built from TRBV27 and TRBJ1-6; 7 bases fit TRBD1. V lost 4 bases to trimming and J lost 7 bases; unmatched junction nucleotides: 10. CDR3 length: 16 residues. Germline loops: CDR1 MNHEY, CDR2 SMNVEV (reference sequence). CDR3 in DNA: TGTGCCAGCAGTTCCGTCGGGACAGCCTCCAATTCACCCCTCCACTTT. As protein: CASSSVGTASNSPLHF.

V and J are TRBV5-1 and TRBJ2-1; weak D call: TRBD1 (6 bases). Germline CDR1 and CDR2: SGHRS and YFSETQ. This CDR3 region has 13 residues. V lost 4 bases, J lost 14 bases, and 19 bases lay in between. CDR3 protein: CASSTEGQLGEFF. CDR3 DNA: TGCGCCAGCAGCACCGAAGGACAGCTCGGGGAGTTCTTC.

The chain joins TRBV18 to TRBJ2-1; 9 nucleotides align to TRBD2. This CDR3 spans 16 amino acids. Germline CDR1 is KGHSH and CDR2 is LQKENI. Germline trimming cut 2 bases from V and 4 bases from J; bases unmatched to any gene: 6. CDR3 coding DNA: TGTGCCAGCTCACCAATAGCGGGGGCGTTTTACAATGAGCAGTTCTTC. Its protein is CASSPIAGAFYNEQFF.

J is TRBJ2-2 and V is TRBV14, with TRBD2 identical over 7 bases. The CDR3 runs to 15 residues. Germline V gene sequence: CDR1 SGHDN, CDR2 FVKESK. The trim removed 3 bases at V and 2 bases at J, leaving 3 bases unmatched. The CDR3 DNA follows: TGTGCCAGCAGCCATCGGGACTATAACACCGGGGAGCTGTTTTTT. This translates into CASSHRDYNTGELFF.

Relative to its sample, this clone is medium-sized (0.01 to 0.1%). V gene TRBV2 combines with J gene TRBJ2-7, with D possibly matching TRBD1 (5 bases). CDR1 and CDR2 (germline): SNHLY, FYNNEI. Trimming removed 6 bases at V and 6 bases at J, with 12 bases between. CDR3 length equals 12 residues. The CDR3 DNA reads as TGTGCCAGCAGAGACGACAGCTCCGAGCAGTACTTC. Encoded protein: CASRDDSSEQYF.

The chain combines TRBV5-6 with TRBJ1-2; tentative D call: TRBD1 (6 bases). V was clipped by 4 bases and J by 3 bases, with 13 bases between them. CDR1 and CDR2 (germline): SGHDT, YYEEEE. The CDR3 spans 14 residues. As DNA, the CDR3 is TGTGCCAGCAGCCCCCCAGGGGATTACTATGGCTACACCTTC. Its protein is CASSPPGDYYGYTF.

This chain links TRBV6-5 with TRBJ2-3; D gene uncertain. Trimming pared 0 bases from V and 2 bases from J, leaving 6 bases between. In germline, CDR1 is MNHEY, CDR2 SVGAGI. The CDR3 extends over 14 amino acids. CDR3 amino acids: CASSYSAPTDTQYF. In nucleotides, the CDR3 is TGTGCCAGCAGTTACTCTGCCCCCACAGATACGCAGTATTTT.

The V and J genes are TRBV7-9 and TRBJ1-4; D not certain. In germline, CDR1 is SEHNR, CDR2 FQNEAQ (reference sequence). This CDR3 is 14 amino acids long. V lost 2 bases and J lost 5, with 9 bases in between. CDR3 bases: TGTGCCAGCAGCTTAACGGTCCTGAATGAAAAACTGTTTTTT. Protein sequence: CASSLTVLNEKLFF. Looking up the rest from reference TRBV7-9 and TRBJ1-4 gives the full variable domain: DTGVSQNPRHKITKRGQNVTFRCDPISEHNRLYWYRQTLGQGPEFLTYFQNEAQLEKSRLLSDRFSAERPKGSFSTLEIQRTEQGDSAMYLCASSLTVLNEKLFFGSGTQLSVL.

The V and J genes are TRBV28 and TRBJ2-2; possibly TRBD2 for D (5 bases). This CDR3 contains 16 residues. With 3 bases removed from V and 4 bases from J, the gap between germline ends came to 15 bases. Per germline, CDR1 MDHEN and CDR2 SYDVKM. CDR3: CASSLSGRSPTGELFF. In DNA, the CDR3 is TGTGCCAGCAGTTTGAGCGGAAGAAGCCCCACCGGGGAGCTGTTTTTT. The full variable domain, its missing parts supplied by reference TRBV28 and TRBJ2-2, is DVKVTQSSRYLVKRTGEKVFLECVQDMDHENMFWYRQDPGLGLRLIYFSYDVKMKEKGDIPEGYSVSREKKERFSLILESASTNQTSMYLCASSLSGRSPTGELFFGEGSRLTVL.

This chain uses TRBV19 with TRBJ1-5; D is unclear. Trimming took off 7 bases at V and 6 bases at J, with 22 bases between the two ends. CDR1 is LNHDA, CDR2 SQIVND, per germline (reference sequence). This CDR3 is built from 16 residues. In DNA form, the CDR3 reads TGTGCCAGTACCACCGACTTGCGGGGTCGTCGTCAGCCCCAGCATTTT. Residues: CASTTDLRGRRQPQHF.

This rearrangement joins TRBV6-1 to TRBJ2-1, with D unresolved. V was trimmed by 1 base and J by 0 bases, leaving 4 bases between them. Germline V CDR1 and CDR2: MNHNS, SASEGT. CDR3 size: 14 residues. The CDR3 loop is CASSEGSSYNEQFF. The CDR3 nucleotides read TGTGCCAGCAGTGAAGGAAGCTCCTACAATGAGCAGTTCTTC.

V usage is TRBV10-2 and J usage is TRBJ1-4; 9 bases match TRBD1. CDR1 is WSHSY, CDR2 SAAADI, per germline. The trim removed 4 bases at V and 7 bases at J, leaving 1 base unmatched. This CDR3 contains 13 residues. The CDR3 bases are TGCGCCAGCAGTGGACAGGGGGTTGAAAAACTGTTTTTT. Its protein product is CASSGQGVEKLFF.

This chain joins TRBV6-5 and TRBJ2-1, with TRBD1 matching 10 bases. This CDR3 is built from 15 residues. Trimming removed 4 bases from V and 9 bases from J; junction bases left unmatched: 9. The germline CDR1 and CDR2 sequences are MNHEY and SVGAGI. This CDR3 reads CASSFLRTGGIEQFF. The CDR3 DNA reads TGTGCCAGCAGTTTCCTCCGGACAGGGGGTATTGAGCAGTTCTTC.

This chain uses TRBV7-6 with TRBJ2-2, with D perhaps TRBD2 (5 bases). Germline V lookup: CDR1 SGHVS, CDR2 FNYEAQ. This CDR3 comprises 15 residues. Trimming cost V 1 base and J 6 bases, with 12 bases left between them. DNA for the CDR3: TGTGCCAGCAGCTTAGGAGCGGCGGGTCCCGGGGAGCTGTTTTTT. Amino acids: CASSLGAAGPGELFF.

This clone appeared a single time. The V gene is TRBV4-2, the J gene TRBJ1-2; no firm D call. CDR1 is LGHNA and CDR2 is YNFKEQ in the germline V gene. V lost 1 base to trimming and J lost 7 bases, with 10 bases between them. There are 13 residues in the CDR3. DNA for the CDR3: TGTGCCAGCAGCCAAGGCCCAGGTCCTGGCTACACCTTC. It is translated as CASSQGPGPGYTF.

V gene TRBV18 combines with J gene TRBJ2-2; TRBD1 matches 8 bases. From germline, CDR1 is KGHSH and CDR2 LQKENI. Unmatched junction bases numbered 3, after V lost 1 base and J lost 5 bases. CDR3 length equals 15 residues. The CDR3 reads CASSPRRQGTGELFF. DNA for the CDR3: TGTGCCAGCTCACCACGGAGACAGGGGACCGGGGAGCTGTTTTTT.

This clone was detected only once. J is TRBJ2-5 and V is TRBV5-1, with 7 bases identical to TRBD1. Matching the DNA end better, TRBJ2-7 makes the J call doubtful. In germline, CDR1 is SGHRS, CDR2 YFSETQ. CDR3 length: 15 amino acids. This CDR3 is CASSSGQDPSYEQYF. The DNA for the CDR3 is TGCGCCAGCAGCTCAGGACAGGACCCCTCCTACGAGCAGTACTTC.

The J gene is TRBJ1-2, the V gene TRBV5-4, with D perhaps matching TRBD1 (5 bases). V was cut by 2 bases and J by 8 bases, with 16 bases left in between. This CDR3 contains 14 residues. The germline gives CDR1 SGHNT, CDR2 YYREEE (reference sequence). CDR3 protein: CASSFGVGTSGYTF. The CDR3 DNA follows: TGTGCCAGCAGCTTTGGGGTCGGGACTTCAGGCTACACCTTC.

This clone has a single count. V is TRBV5-1 and J is TRBJ2-1; 12 positions match TRBD2. From germline, CDR1 is SGHRS and CDR2 YFSETQ. CDR3 length: 15 amino acids. V shed 2 bases and J 6 bases; nucleotides not matched to a gene: 3. CDR3 nucleotide sequence: TGCGCCAGCAGCTTCCCTAGCGGGGGGGCCAATGAGCAGTTCTTC. The encoded protein is CASSFPSGGANEQFF.

The chain has TRBV18 and TRBJ2-7; no clear D. V shed 3 bases and J shed 3 bases, with 9 bases lying between them. The germline CDR1 and CDR2 sequences are KGHSH and LQKENI. There are 13 residues in the CDR3. CDR3 sequence reads: CASSPGTFYEQYF. As DNA, the CDR3 is TGTGCCAGCTCACCGGGCACCTTCTACGAGCAGTACTTC.